The 14 T cell receptor beta chains presented below share a single source sample, sequenced in a study of beta chain features in type 1 diabetes. As every portion of the isolated RNA was reverse transcribed, the sequencing read expressed TCRB transcripts. TCRdb keeps only in-frame clones here, not all; method: immunoSEQ multiplex PCR. This table holds some 330,000 clones, roughly 9.6% found once. Sequencing was done on a sample of naive CD4+ T cells from blood. The receptor set was obtained from a woman aged 25-40 years in good health.

The CDR3 loop reads CASSPAGSPYEQYF. CDR3 bases: TGTGCCAGCTCACCGGCGGGGAGCCCCTACGAGCAGTACTTC. V is TRBV18 and J is TRBJ2-7; possibly TRBD2 for D (6 bases). Germline V lookup: CDR1 KGHSH, CDR2 LQKENI. Trimming cost V 3 bases and J 2 bases, with 11 bases left between them. This CDR3 region has 14 residues.

The V gene is TRBV29-1, the J gene TRBJ1-2; D call uncertain. This CDR3 contains 12 residues. Germline loops: CDR1 SQVTM, CDR2 ANQGSEA. Trimming left V 1 base short and J 6 bases short, with 9 bases between. This CDR3 reads CSVEGRYDGYTF. The CDR3 DNA follows: TGCAGCGTTGAAGGGCGGTACGATGGCTACACCTTC.

This clone was seen at least ten times. The rearrangement uses TRBV4-3 and TRBJ2-1; 9 nucleotides align to TRBD1. CDR1 is LGHNA, CDR2 YSLEER, per germline. The CDR3 totals 15 residues. V trimming: 1 base; J trimming: 5 bases; junction bases outside the gene matches: 3. The DNA for the CDR3 is TGCGCCAGCAGCCAAGGGGACAGGGATGACAATGAGCAGTTCTTC. Residues: CASSQGDRDDNEQFF.

The rearrangement uses TRBV7-9 and TRBJ2-5; TRBD1 might be the D (6 bases). The length of the CDR3 is 13 residues. In germline, CDR1 is SEHNR, CDR2 FQNEAQ (reference sequence). V was trimmed by 5 bases and J by 7 bases, leaving 14 bases between them. DNA of the CDR3: TGTGCCAGCAGCCTCCAGGGGATGGGGACCCAGTACTTC. This codes for CASSLQGMGTQYF.

The chain carries TRBV2 and TRBJ2-1; 8 bases line up with TRBD2. The CDR3 is 12 residues long. J lost 14 bases, V lost 1 base, and 4 bases had no gene match. From germline, CDR1 is SNHLY and CDR2 FYNNEI. CDR3 sequence (DNA): TGTGCCAGCAGTGAAGATGTGACTAGCGAGTTCTTC. It specifies CASSEDVTSEFF.

The chain carries TRBV2 and TRBJ1-5, with TRBD1 matching over 7 bases. The ends lost 4 bases at V and 5 bases at J; junction bases unmatched: 8. Germline CDR1 SNHLY, CDR2 FYNNEI. The CDR3 length is 15 residues. CDR3 sequence: CASSAQGLGDQPQHF. CDR3 nucleotides: TGTGCCAGCAGTGCACAGGGGTTGGGGGATCAGCCCCAGCATTTT.

This clone has only a few counts. At one end the junction does not follow the germline gene, possibly because of a read error. The chain combines TRBV6-1 with TRBJ2-5, with 9 bases lining up with TRBD1. This CDR3 is built from 16 residues. CDR1 MNHNS and CDR2 SASEGT come from the germline V gene. CDR3: CASGEPGTGLRETQYF. CDR3 DNA sequence: TGTGCCAGCGGTGAACCCGGGACAGGGTTGCGGGAGACCCAGTACTTC.

The rearrangement links TRBV4-2 to TRBJ2-7, with 9 bases lining up with TRBD2. The V gene's germline CDR1 is LGHNA and CDR2 YNFKEQ. Losses at the gene ends were 0 bases for V and 1 base for J; bases not matched to a gene: 4. The CDR3 is made up of 16 amino acids. Here the CDR3 DNA reads TGTGCCAGCAGCCAAGATTCAAGCGGGGGGTCCTACGAGCAGTACTTC. Encoded protein: CASSQDSSGGSYEQYF.

There are a few counts of this clone. J is TRBJ1-2 and V is TRBV27; no clear D gene. The CDR3 is 13 residues long. V lost 4 bases to trimming and J lost 1 base, with 7 bases between them. Germline V lookup: CDR1 MNHEY, CDR2 SMNVEV (reference sequence). The CDR3, as DNA: TGTGCCAGCAGTTCGGGGAATAACTATGGCTACACCTTC. Encoded protein: CASSSGNNYGYTF.

A few counts support this clone. The chain combines TRBV2 with TRBJ2-3; 10 positions match TRBD1. Germline CDR1 and CDR2: SNHLY and FYNNEI. CDR3 size: 19 residues. Trimming at V came to 7 bases and at J to 1 base, leaving 17 bases not matched to a gene. CDR3 coding DNA: TGTGCCAGCAATCCTCCTCGAGGGTGGACAGGGGGTCGCACAGATACGCAGTATTTT. Translation gives CASNPPRGWTGGRTDTQYF.

The rearrangement joins TRBV18 to TRBJ2-5, with D unclear. The CDR3 loop spans 11 amino acids. Germline CDR1 and CDR2: KGHSH and LQKENI. The V end was cut by 6 bases, the J end by 2 bases, with 4 bases between. DNA for the CDR3: TGTGCCAGCTCCAAACAAGAGACCCAGTACTTC. Translation gives CASSKQETQYF.

The chain is built from TRBV6-4 and TRBJ2-6; D gene ambiguous. Trimming pared 4 bases from V and 4 bases from J, leaving 8 bases between. This CDR3 contains 14 residues. Germline-derived CDR1 and CDR2 are MRHNA and SNTAGT. CDR3 sequence reads: CASSGGDGANVLTF. The CDR3 bases are TGTGCCAGCAGTGGCGGTGACGGGGCCAACGTCCTGACTTTC.

The V gene is TRBV29-1, the J gene TRBJ1-1; 10 bases align to TRBD1. Germline V gene sequence: CDR1 SQVTM, CDR2 ANQGSEA. The CDR3 totals 13 residues. V was pared by 7 bases and J by 4 bases, with 6 bases of the junction left unmatched. The CDR3 is CSAGTGDVTEAFF. The CDR3 DNA sequence: TGCAGCGCTGGGACAGGGGATGTCACTGAAGCTTTCTTT.

The CDR3: CASTNQQRGLVFF. DNA for the CDR3: TGTGCCAGCACGAATCAGCAGAGAGGGTTGGTTTTCTTT. The chain uses TRBV27 and TRBJ1-1; no reliable D call. Germline assignment: CDR1 MNHEY and CDR2 SMNVEV (reference sequence). V dropped 7 bases and J dropped 13 bases, with 22 bases sitting between them. The CDR3 covers 13 residues.